These 9 T cell receptor beta chains originate from one sample sequenced in a study of T cells in women clearing cervical HPV infection. Profiled with immunoSEQ multiplex PCR; TCRdb holds only in-frame clones, not every one. In all, the sample yields about 30,000 clones. The sequencing input was blood buffy coat. These receptors were taken from a woman aged 18 to 75 with a cervical HPV16 infection that either progressed to CIN3+ or cleared (not recorded which).

As regards this clone: The CDR3 end falls 3 residues outside the read, so it is completed with the germline J gene. The V and J genes are TRBV12-5 and TRBJ2-3; 11 bases are shared with TRBD2. CDR1 and CDR2 from the germline V gene are LGHNT and FRNRAP. The trim removed 0 bases at V and 3 bases at J, leaving 17 bases unmatched. This CDR3 is built from 21 residues. CDR3 bases read: TGTGCTAGTGGTTTGGTACCGGGGGGTCTAGCGGGGGGCTATTTTACAGATACG. It codes for CASGLVPGGLAGGYFTDT. From start to end, the CDR3 is CASGLVPGGLAGGYFTDTQYF. Variable domain in full (rest from reference TRBV12-5 and TRBJ2-3): DARVTQTPRHKVTEMGQEVTMRCQPILGHNTVFWYRQTMMQGLELLAYFRNRAPLDDSGMPKDRFSAEMPDATLATLKIQPSEPRDSAVYFCASGLVPGGLAGGYFTDTQYFGPGTRLTVL.

With regard to this clone: The CDR3 is cut off 3 residues early in the read; its end comes from the germline J gene. The chain links TRBV24-1 to TRBJ2-1; 9 positions agree with TRBD1. The germline CDR1 and CDR2 sequences are KGHDR and SFDVKD. This CDR3 region has 14 residues. J lost 3 bases, V lost 10 bases, and 6 bases had no gene match. CDR3 DNA, as far as it was read: TGTGCCACTTCTGGGACAGGGAGCTACAATGAG. This codes for CATSGTGSYNE. The CDR3 in its entirety is CATSGTGSYNEQFF.

A note on this clone: The CDR3 end falls 3 residues outside the read, so it is completed with the germline J gene. The chain employs TRBV14 and TRBJ2-7; unclear D gene. This CDR3 is built from 13 residues. The germline CDR1 and CDR2 sequences are SGHDN and FVKESK. V was pared by 0 bases and J by 4 bases, with 7 bases between. The CDR3 sequence is CASSQDTEYEQYF. Partial CDR3 DNA: TGTGCCAGCAGCCAAGATACAGAGTACGAG.

On this clone itself: Read sequence stops 3 residues before the CDR3 end, and the germline J gene provides the missing end. This rearrangement joins TRBV25-1 to TRBJ1-2, with unresolved D. The length of the CDR3 is 11 residues. CDR1 MGHDK and CDR2 SYGVNS come from the germline V gene. The CDR3 protein is CASSYVGGYTF. The DNA read from the CDR3 is TGTGCCAGCAGTTATGTCGGGGGC.

With respect to this clone: The CDR3 extends 3 residues past the end of the read, so its final part is completed from the germline J gene. The gene calls are TRBV30 and TRBJ2-2, with D maybe TRBD1 (5 bases). The V and J ends lost 4 bases and 7 bases respectively, with 22 bases between them. Per the germline V gene, CDR1 is GTSNPN and CDR2 is SVGIG (reference sequence). The CDR3 is 16 amino acids. The sequenced part of the CDR3 DNA is TGTGCCTGGACAGGCACAAATCGAGGAAGGGGCGGGGAG. It is translated as CAWTGTNRGRGGE. The CDR3 reads in full as CAWTGTNRGRGGELFF.

Incomplete CDR3 DNA: TGCAGTGGGAATAGCGGGGCAGGAGAGACC. Amino acids: CSGNSGAGET. In full, the CDR3 is CSGNSGAGETQYF. The chain employs TRBV20-1 and TRBJ2-5, with 8 positions matching TRBD2. The observed sequence ends 3 residues before the CDR3 terminus, with the missing tail filled in from the germline J gene. This CDR3 spans 13 amino acids. V shed 7 bases and J 4 bases; nucleotides not matched to a gene: 8. The germline gives CDR1 DFQATT, CDR2 SNEGSKA (reference sequence).

Turning to this clone: The CDR3 end lies 3 residues beyond the end of the read and is filled in from the germline J gene. This chain links TRBV18 with TRBJ2-2; either TRBD1 or TRBD2 may supply D (5 bases each). V was cut by 6 bases and J by 4 bases, with 18 bases left in between. The germline V gene encodes CDR1 KGHSH and CDR2 LQKENI. This CDR3 comprises 16 residues. The CDR3 protein is CASSPAVQGVTGELFF. The DNA read from the CDR3 is TGTGCCAGCTCCCCCGCGGTGCAGGGAGTCACCGGGGAG.

Remarks on this clone: The CDR3 end lies 3 residues beyond the end of the read and is filled in from the germline J gene. The V and J genes are TRBV11-2 and TRBJ2-5, with TRBD2 matching 9 bases. V trimming: 0 bases; J trimming: 4 bases; junction bases outside the gene matches: 3. The CDR3 sequence is 15 residues long. In germline, CDR1 is SGHAT, CDR2 FQNNGV. CDR3 DNA (partial): TGTGCCAGCAGCTTAGATCTAGCGGGGACAGAGACC. Protein product: CASSLDLAGTET. The whole CDR3 sequence is CASSLDLAGTETQYF.

Turning to this clone: The sequenced fragment ends 3 residues before the CDR3 boundary, so the rest is inferred from the germline J gene. This chain connects TRBV5-1 to TRBJ1-2, with 7 bases aligning to TRBD1. This CDR3 is 13 amino acids long. V was pared by 4 bases and J by 4 bases, with 4 bases of the junction left unmatched. CDR1 is SGHRS and CDR2 is YFSETQ in the germline V gene. The CDR3 DNA, read in part, is TGCGCCAGCAGCGAGACAGGGATCTATGGC. It encodes CASSETGIYG. The CDR3 in full is CASSETGIYGYTF.